What follows are 17 T cell receptor beta chains derived from one specimen sequenced in a study of brain T cells in children with intractable seizures. TCRdb keeps only in-frame clones here, not all; method: immunoSEQ multiplex PCR. The data show 95,000 to 120,000 clones, 94% seen once. This specimen was peripheral blood, taken at surgery. Source of these receptors: a boy in the first two years of life with hemimegalencephaly and intractable seizures.

As concerns this clone: At the DNA level, this CDR3 is encoded by other sequences in the same sample as well. This chain links TRBV6-5 with TRBJ2-7, with D possibly TRBD2 on 5 matching bases. The CDR3 is 11 residues long. Germline values: CDR1 MNHEY, CDR2 SVGAGI. Trimming cost V 2 bases and J 7 bases, with 6 bases left between them. The CDR3 protein is CASSYRREQYF. In nucleotides, the CDR3 is TGTGCCAGCAGTTACCGGAGGGAGCAGTACTTC.

The chain uses TRBV4-3 and TRBJ2-4; 8 bases agree with TRBD2. Germline CDR1 reads LGHNA; CDR2 reads YSLEER. V shed 8 bases and J 5 bases; nucleotides not matched to a gene: 8. The CDR3 runs 14 residues. CDR3 sequence: CASASRREENIQYF. In nucleotides, the CDR3 is TGCGCCAGCGCATCCAGGCGGGAGGAAAACATTCAGTACTTC.

The chain couples TRBV4-1 to TRBJ2-7; TRBD2 might be the D (6 bases). The CDR3 is 15 residues long. Trimming shortened V by 0 bases and J by 0 bases, and 9 bases separated the two germline ends. Germline lookup yields CDR1 MGHRA and CDR2 YSYEKL. For the CDR3, the DNA is TGCGCCAGCAGCCAAGAGGGAGGCTTCTCCTACGAGCAGTACTTC. It yields the protein CASSQEGGFSYEQYF.

The rearrangement uses TRBV7-3 and TRBJ2-3, with 7 bases matching TRBD2. Germline loops: CDR1 SGHTA, CDR2 FQGTGA. There are 13 residues in the CDR3. V dropped 6 bases and J dropped 6; count of bases not matched to a gene: 6. The CDR3: CASRMGGTDTQYF. DNA of the CDR3: TGTGCCAGCAGGATGGGGGGGACCGATACGCAGTATTTT.

This clone has just one count. V usage is TRBV11-3 and J usage is TRBJ2-3; D remains unclear. This CDR3 comprises 13 residues. Germline V CDR1 and CDR2: SGHNT, YENEEA. V dropped 5 bases and J dropped 3 bases, with 9 bases sitting between them. CDR3 in amino acids: CASSRGLTDTQYF. DNA of the CDR3: TGTGCCAGCAGCCGAGGCCTAACAGATACGCAGTATTTT.

The chain employs TRBV5-1 and TRBJ2-3, with a weak D call TRBD1 (6 bases). Trimming cost V 1 base and J 1 base, with 16 bases left between them. The CDR3 sequence is 17 residues long. Germline assignment: CDR1 SGHRS and CDR2 YFSETQ. The CDR3 region is CASSLPGASRGTDTQYF. The CDR3 DNA reads TGCGCCAGCAGCTTGCCAGGGGCTAGCCGGGGCACAGATACGCAGTATTTT.

The V and J genes are TRBV5-5 and TRBJ1-2; tentative D call: TRBD1 (5 bases). Germline lookup yields CDR1 SGHKS and CDR2 YYEKEE (reference sequence). Trimming stripped 0 bases from V and 6 bases from J, with 9 bases between. This CDR3 is built from 13 residues. CDR3 amino acids: CASSLAGTHGYTF. The CDR3 bases are TGTGCCAGCAGCTTGGCAGGGACTCATGGCTACACCTTC.

With regard to this clone: Other DNA variants within this sample encode the same CDR3. The chain employs TRBV3-1 (or the pseudogene TRBV3-2) and TRBJ1-1, with no clear D. CDR3 length: 13 amino acids. V was trimmed by 1 base and J by 5 bases, leaving 8 bases between them. CDR1 LGHDT and CDR2 YNNKEL come from the germline V gene (reference sequence). CDR3 in DNA: TGTGCCAGCAGCCAAGGGGGAATAACTGAAGCTTTCTTT. Amino acids: CASSQGGITEAFF.

The rearrangement uses TRBV19 and TRBJ1-4; possible D gene TRBD1, 5 bases. CDR3 length: 14 amino acids. From germline, CDR1 is LNHDA and CDR2 SQIVND (reference sequence). With 3 bases removed from V and 7 bases from J, the gap between germline ends came to 12 bases. The CDR3 here is CASSIGQLPEKLFF. The CDR3 DNA sequence: TGTGCCAGTAGTATTGGACAACTTCCTGAAAAACTGTTTTTT.

V is TRBV28 and J is TRBJ1-6; D remains unclear. The CDR3 is 14 amino acids. The V and J ends lost 0 bases and 6 bases respectively, with 6 bases between them. Per the germline V gene, CDR1 is MDHEN and CDR2 is SYDVKM. The CDR3 is CASSLWGSNSPLHF. The CDR3 bases are TGTGCCAGCAGTTTATGGGGGAGTAATTCACCCCTCCACTTT.

V and J are TRBV5-4 and TRBJ2-7; TRBD1 matches at 9 bases. Trimming removed 5 bases from V and 3 bases from J; junction bases left unmatched: 6. The CDR3 contains 14 residues. The germline V gene encodes CDR1 SGHNT and CDR2 YYREEE (reference sequence). CDR3 loop: CASSPGTGNYEQYF. The CDR3 coding sequence is TGTGCCAGCAGTCCTGGGACAGGGAACTACGAGCAGTACTTC.

The V and J genes are TRBV7-6 and TRBJ2-3; the D gene is possibly TRBD2 (7 bases). CDR3 length: 16 amino acids. Germline CDR1 SGHVS, CDR2 FNYEAQ. The V gene lost 5 bases and the J gene lost 2 bases, with 17 bases spanning the gap. The CDR3: CASSPGASGATDTQYF. CDR3 sequence (DNA): TGTGCCAGCAGCCCGGGGGCTAGCGGAGCCACAGATACGCAGTATTTT.

The chain has TRBV7-2 and TRBJ2-5, with 9 positions matching TRBD2. CDR1 is SGHTA and CDR2 is FQGNSA in the germline V gene. The length of the CDR3 is 17 residues. The trim removed 3 bases at V and 5 bases at J, leaving 13 bases unmatched. CDR3 residues: CASSLALAGKKGETQYF. CDR3 sequence (DNA): TGTGCCAGCAGCTTGGCGCTAGCGGGAAAGAAGGGGGAGACCCAGTACTTC.

The rearrangement uses TRBV15 and TRBJ1-3; weak D call: TRBD1 (5 bases). This CDR3 spans 15 amino acids. Germline V gene data show CDR1 as LNHNV and CDR2 as YYDKDF (reference sequence). Between the trimmed V and J ends, which lost 0 bases and 2 bases, there was a span of 8 bases. The CDR3 loop reads CATSRDPGPGNTIYF. The CDR3 DNA sequence: TGTGCCACCAGCAGAGATCCAGGGCCTGGAAACACCATATATTTT.

The V and J genes are TRBV10-1 and TRBJ1-4; 7 nucleotides align to TRBD1. Germline values: CDR1 WNHNN, CDR2 SYGVQD (reference sequence). V gave up 8 bases and J gave up 8 bases; unmatched junction bases: 17. This CDR3 spans 16 amino acids. The CDR3 DNA is TGCGCCAGCGTCCGGGACAGCCCTCTGAGGCGGGAAAAACTGTTTTTT. Translating gives CASVRDSPLRREKLFF.

V is TRBV10-3 and J is TRBJ2-2, with D tentatively TRBD1 or TRBD2 (5 bases each). There are 16 residues in the CDR3. CDR1 and CDR2 (germline): ENHRY, SYGVKD. V lost 1 base and J 7 bases, leaving 16 bases between the germline ends. The CDR3 DNA follows: TGTGCCATCAGTGAGTTTGGGACCCGGGGCAACGGGGAGCTGTTTTTT. Its translation is CAISEFGTRGNGELFF.

CDR3 residues: CASSSWGGPGPFLEAFF. The CDR3 DNA sequence: TGTGCCAGCAGTTCTTGGGGCGGCCCAGGCCCTTTCCTCGAAGCTTTCTTT. V is TRBV27 and J is TRBJ1-1, with D perhaps matching TRBD1 (5 bases). The CDR3 is 17 amino acids. Per germline, CDR1 MNHEY and CDR2 SMNVEV (reference sequence). Trimming pared 4 bases from V and 8 bases from J, leaving 26 bases between.